Below, 23 T cell receptor beta chains from the same sample are listed, as sequenced in a study of shared clonotypes between healthy human individuals. Method: immunoSEQ multiplex PCR; TCRdb's copy keeps in-frame clones and lacks some. The table records 2 million or so clones, just under 95% of them present only once. Naivety among CD8 cells was defined by CD45RO negativity and positive CCR7 selection, thereby excluding terminally differentiated effector memory CD45RA+ cells. The specimen sequenced was naive CD8+ T cells sorted from blood. All receptors derive from a man aged 18 to 29 in good health.

This clone was counted a single time. The CDR3: CAIRDRVLPGTDTQYF. The CDR3 bases are TGTGCCATCCGGGACAGGGTTCTCCCAGGGACAGATACGCAGTATTTT. The V call is TRBV14, the J call TRBJ2-3; TRBD1 agrees at 9 bases. After removal of 10 bases from V and 3 bases from J, the junction contained 14 bases not matched to a gene. The CDR3 loop spans 16 amino acids. Germline V CDR1 and CDR2: SGHDN, FVKESK.

The chain recombines TRBV6-6 with TRBJ2-7; 8 bases fit TRBD1. V gave up 2 bases and J gave up 4 bases; unmatched junction bases: 10. This CDR3 comprises 16 residues. Germline V gives CDR1 MNHNY, CDR2 SVGAGI (reference sequence). The CDR3 DNA reads as TGTGCCAGCAGTTACCTCAGACAGGGGCCCAGGTACGAGCAGTACTTC. Protein: CASSYLRQGPRYEQYF.

V usage is TRBV7-6 and J usage is TRBJ2-3; 9 nucleotides align to TRBD2. Germline-derived CDR1 and CDR2 are SGHVS and FNYEAQ. V was pared by 4 bases and J by 2 bases, with 4 bases of the junction left unmatched. This CDR3 region has 15 residues. In DNA form, the CDR3 reads TGTGCCAGCAGCTGGACTAGCGTTCCCACAGATACGCAGTATTTT. It translates to CASSWTSVPTDTQYF.

The chain joins TRBV11-2 to TRBJ2-5; D gene uncertain. Germline V gives CDR1 SGHAT, CDR2 FQNNGV. The germline V and J ends were trimmed by 1 base and 6 bases, with 12 bases remaining between them. This CDR3 region has 14 residues. CDR3: CASSLGAGTQTQYF. The CDR3 bases are TGTGCCAGCAGCTTAGGGGCCGGAACGCAGACCCAGTACTTC.

Only one count was recorded for this clone. V gene TRBV14 combines with J gene TRBJ2-1; tentatively, D is TRBD2 (6 bases). CDR3 size: 13 residues. Trimming took 1 base from V and 10 from J, leaving 11 bases between them. Germline assignment: CDR1 SGHDN and CDR2 FVKESK. CDR3 in amino acids: CASSQVTGGEQFF. CDR3 nucleotide sequence: TGTGCCAGCAGCCAAGTCACCGGGGGAGAGCAGTTCTTC.

V and J are TRBV9 and TRBJ2-2, with D tentatively TRBD2 (5 bases). The CDR3 has 14 residues. In germline, CDR1 is SGDLS, CDR2 YYNGEE. Trimming shortened V by 4 bases and J by 3 bases, and 10 bases separated the two germline ends. The DNA of the CDR3 is TGTGCCAGCAGCTGGGGAGCCGACACCGGGGAGCTGTTTTTT. It encodes CASSWGADTGELFF.

This chain joins TRBV7-2 and TRBJ2-7; D might be TRBD1 or TRBD2, each matching 5 bases. The CDR3 spans 16 residues. Germline assignment: CDR1 SGHTA and CDR2 FQGNSA. V gave up 5 bases and J gave up 4 bases, with 21 bases separating them. The CDR3 loop reads CASSKTGTQPMYEQYF. Here the CDR3 DNA reads TGTGCCAGCAGCAAAACCGGGACCCAACCTATGTACGAGCAGTACTTC.

The rearrangement uses TRBV5-6 and TRBJ2-5, with 7 bases lining up with TRBD2. Germline-derived CDR1 and CDR2 are SGHDT and YYEEEE. Trimming removed 1 base from V and 4 bases from J; junction bases left unmatched: 7. This CDR3 has 15 amino acids. The CDR3 sequence: CASSLPSGAGETQYF. In nucleotides, the CDR3 is TGTGCCAGCAGCTTGCCGAGCGGGGCCGGAGAGACCCAGTACTTC.

This clone showed up just once. The rearrangement uses TRBV2 and TRBJ1-5; D not resolved. CDR1 and CDR2 from the germline V gene are SNHLY and FYNNEI. The CDR3 has 16 amino acids. V was shortened by 0 bases and J by 2 bases, with 11 bases between the two germline ends. CDR3 nucleotide sequence: TGTGCCAGCAGTGAAGCGCTTAATTCTGGCAATCAGCCCCAGCATTTT. Translating gives CASSEALNSGNQPQHF. The full variable domain, in which reference TRBV2 and TRBJ1-5 provide the parts outside the CDR3, is EPEVTQTPSHQVTQMGQEVILRCVPISNHLYFYWYRQILGQKVEFLVSFYNNEISEKSEIFDDQFSVERPDGSNFTLKIRSTKLEDSAMYFCASSEALNSGNQPQHFGDGTRLSIL.

V usage is TRBV19 and J usage is TRBJ2-3; D remains ambiguous. Trimming took off 3 bases at V and 3 bases at J, with 13 bases between the two ends. Germline values: CDR1 LNHDA, CDR2 SQIVND (reference sequence). The length of the CDR3 is 15 residues. The DNA for the CDR3 is TGTGCCAGTAGTATTGTTGGTAGCAAGACAGATACGCAGTATTTT. It translates to CASSIVGSKTDTQYF.

The chain is built from TRBV9 and TRBJ2-2, with TRBD2 matching over 11 bases. This CDR3 is built from 18 residues. The V and J ends lost 6 bases and 5 bases, in that order; junction bases with no gene match: 15. Germline CDR1 SGDLS, CDR2 YYNGEE. CDR3 DNA sequence: TGTGCCAGCACCCCAACCGGGACTAGCGGCCGGGGTACCGGGGAGCTGTTTTTT. Its protein is CASTPTGTSGRGTGELFF. Combining the CDR3 with reference TRBV9 and TRBJ2-2 gives the whole variable domain DSGVTQTPKHLITATGQRVTLRCSPRSGDLSVYWYQQSLDQGLQFLIQYYNGEERAKGNILERFSAQQFPDLHSELNLSSLELGDSALYFCASTPTGTSGRGTGELFFGEGSRLTVL.

The chain has TRBV5-6 and TRBJ1-2; 9 bases match TRBD1. The CDR3 spans 14 residues. Germline V lookup: CDR1 SGHDT, CDR2 YYEEEE. Trimming removed 5 bases from V and 2 bases from J; junction bases left unmatched: 4. The CDR3 spells CASRFGTGNYGYTF. The CDR3 DNA sequence: TGTGCCAGCAGATTCGGGACAGGGAACTATGGCTACACCTTC.

For this clone: Distinct nucleotide sequences in the sample also encode this CDR3. This sequence joins TRBV6-5 and TRBJ2-7; 7 positions match TRBD1. This CDR3 has 15 residues. The J segment lost 2 bases and the V segment lost 0 bases, leaving 4 bases of the junction unmatched. Germline assignment: CDR1 MNHEY and CDR2 SVGAGI. CDR3 amino acids: CASSYSSGQTYEQYF. For the CDR3, the DNA is TGTGCCAGCAGTTACTCCTCGGGACAGACCTACGAGCAGTACTTC.

The J gene is TRBJ1-5, the V gene TRBV28, with D perhaps TRBD1 (5 bases). The CDR3 totals 13 residues. The V end was cut by 6 bases, the J end by 5 bases, with 11 bases between. Germline CDR1 is MDHEN and CDR2 is SYDVKM. CDR3 coding DNA: TGTGCCAGCAGCGGACTGGGGGATCAGCCCCAGCATTTT. Translating it yields CASSGLGDQPQHF.

The V call is TRBV19, the J call TRBJ2-1; 7 bases are a match to TRBD2. V lost 7 bases, J lost 1 base, and 10 bases stayed unmatched. CDR1 LNHDA and CDR2 SQIVND come from the germline V gene (reference sequence). The CDR3 spans 16 residues. The CDR3 is CASTMVPAGSYNEQFF. The DNA for the CDR3 is TGTGCCAGTACCATGGTCCCAGCGGGGTCCTACAATGAGCAGTTCTTC.

The chain has TRBV6-5 and TRBJ2-2, with 9 nucleotides matching TRBD1. V dropped 6 bases and J dropped 7; count of bases not matched to a gene: 3. The length of the CDR3 is 13 residues. Germline loops: CDR1 MNHEY, CDR2 SVGAGI. CDR3 in DNA: TGTGCCAGCAGAACAGGGGGCTTCGGGGAGCTGTTTTTT. It specifies CASRTGGFGELFF.

The rearrangement uses TRBV11-2 and TRBJ1-2; the match to TRBD1 covers 7 bases. Losses at the gene ends were 5 bases for V and 5 bases for J; bases not matched to a gene: 14. There are 16 residues in the CDR3. The V gene's germline CDR1 is SGHAT and CDR2 FQNNGV. CDR3 in DNA: TGTGCCAGCAGCGACCGCGGACAGGTCAAAGGATATGGCTACACCTTC. Amino acids: CASSDRGQVKGYGYTF.

The rearrangement links TRBV5-5 to TRBJ2-1; 10 bases match TRBD2. V lost 0 bases and J lost 4; bases outside the gene matches: 4. Germline CDR1 is SGHKS and CDR2 is YYEKEE (reference sequence). CDR3 length equals 16 residues. CDR3 sequence: CASSLVGTSEYNEQFF. The CDR3 coding sequence is TGTGCCAGCAGCTTGGTAGGGACTAGCGAATACAATGAGCAGTTCTTC.

The chain combines TRBV7-9 with TRBJ1-1; a possible D gene is TRBD1 (5 bases). The V end lost 5 bases, the J end lost 3 bases, and 19 bases lay between the germline ends. The germline V gene has CDR1 SEHNR and CDR2 FQNEAQ (reference sequence). CDR3 length: 16 residues. The CDR3 sequence: CASSLRGAMEDTEAFF. DNA of the CDR3: TGTGCCAGCAGCCTGAGAGGGGCCATGGAGGACACTGAAGCTTTCTTT.

On this clone: A junction boundary mismatches the germline segment, possibly from a read error. The chain has TRBV27 and TRBJ2-3; D may be TRBD1 or TRBD2 (5 bases each). CDR1 is MNHEY and CDR2 is SMNVEV in the germline V gene (reference sequence). The CDR3 extends over 12 amino acids. The CDR3 DNA sequence: TGTGCCAGCAGTTTACGGTCAGGGCCCGGGGTATTT. Protein: CASSLRSGPGVF.

The chain uses TRBV4-2 and TRBJ1-2; D unclear. This CDR3 comprises 11 residues. The germline V and J ends were trimmed by 0 bases and 11 bases, with 7 bases remaining between them. Germline-derived CDR1 and CDR2 are LGHNA and YNFKEQ. CDR3 nucleotide sequence: TGTGCCAGCAGCCAAGATTCAATATACACCTTC. Amino acid sequence: CASSQDSIYTF.

As regards this clone: Other DNA sequences from this sample encode an identical CDR3 as well. The chain recombines TRBV7-3 with TRBJ1-1; D is undetermined. This CDR3 comprises 13 residues. CDR1 and CDR2 from the germline V gene are SGHTA and FQGTGA. Deletions cut 0 bases from V and 1 base from J, with 3 bases between. CDR3 nucleotides: TGTGCCAGCAGCTTAACAGGGAACACTGAAGCTTTCTTT. Its protein is CASSLTGNTEAFF.

This clone turned up a few times. The V gene is TRBV5-4, the J gene TRBJ2-7; 7 bases map to TRBD1. Germline assignment: CDR1 SGHNT and CDR2 YYREEE (reference sequence). This CDR3 has 17 residues. With V trimmed by 2 bases and J by 4 bases, 15 bases remained unmatched. The CDR3 is CASSFKGTARRTYEQYF. The CDR3 bases are TGTGCCAGCAGCTTTAAGGGGACAGCCCGACGAACTTACGAGCAGTACTTC.